Below are 27 T cell receptor beta chains sequenced from a single sample in a study of T cell responses to AZD1222 COVID-19 vaccine. Method: immunoSEQ multiplex PCR; TCRdb's copy keeps in-frame clones and lacks some. The sample lists approximately 110,000 clones; 92% were seen once. This material consisted of peripheral blood, taken on day 0 of AZD1222 vaccination. Source of these receptors: an adult in good health.

This sequence joins TRBV30 and TRBJ1-5; D gene uncertain. The CDR3 spans 13 residues. V was trimmed by 7 bases and J by 3 bases, leaving 13 bases between them. Germline CDR1 and CDR2: GTSNPN and SVGIG (reference sequence). The CDR3 here is CAYSTGDNQPQHF. The CDR3 DNA sequence: TGTGCCTACTCAACGGGCGACAATCAGCCCCAGCATTTT.

This clone was detected a few times. J is TRBJ2-3 and V is TRBV7-9, with 7 bases fitting TRBD2. The CDR3 is 15 residues long. With V trimmed by 0 bases and J by 2 bases, 2 bases remained unmatched. Germline CDR1 and CDR2: SEHNR and FQNEAQ (reference sequence). DNA of the CDR3: TGTGCCAGCAGCTTAGCGCTAGCGGACACAGATACGCAGTATTTT. It encodes CASSLALADTDTQYF.

The CDR3 reads CASSHAIAGASGELFF. CDR3 DNA: TGTGCCAGCAGCCATGCTATAGCGGGAGCGTCCGGGGAGCTGTTTTTT. The chain joins TRBV4-2 to TRBJ2-2, with 9 bases identical to TRBD2. The V segment lost 3 bases and the J segment 6 bases; nucleotides outside the gene matches: 8. The CDR3 sequence is 16 residues long. The germline CDR1 and CDR2 sequences are LGHNA and YNFKEQ.

This chain links TRBV11-2 with TRBJ2-5, with D perhaps matching TRBD2 (5 bases). Deletions cut 2 bases from V and 5 bases from J, with 15 bases between. Germline values: CDR1 SGHAT, CDR2 FQNNGV. The CDR3 is made up of 15 amino acids. The CDR3 sequence is CASSLWSRASETQYF. DNA of the CDR3: TGTGCCAGCAGCTTATGGTCGAGGGCTTCGGAGACCCAGTACTTC.

The gene calls are TRBV4-2 and TRBJ1-2, with a possible D match to TRBD1 (5 bases). The CDR3 consists of 14 residues. Germline loops: CDR1 LGHNA, CDR2 YNFKEQ. Trimming pared 0 bases from V and 8 bases from J, leaving 13 bases between. CDR3 amino acids: CASSQEAGRGGYTF. The CDR3 nucleotides are TGTGCCAGCAGCCAAGAGGCGGGGCGAGGAGGCTACACCTTC.

The chain combines TRBV6-2 or TRBV6-3 with TRBJ2-1; D call uncertain. V gave up 2 bases and J gave up 8 bases, with 4 bases separating them. Germline V gene lookup returns CDR1 MNHEY and CDR2 SVGEGT. The CDR3 extends over 11 amino acids. The CDR3 DNA sequence: TGTGCCAGCAGTTACCTGGATGAGCAGTTCTTC. It yields the protein CASSYLDEQFF.

The rearrangement links TRBV2 to TRBJ2-1; TRBD2 matches at 7 bases. The CDR3 runs to 15 residues. The trim removed 3 bases at V and 5 bases at J, leaving 7 bases unmatched. Germline V gene sequence: CDR1 SNHLY, CDR2 FYNNEI. CDR3 nucleotides: TGTGCCAGCAGTGACGGGGGGAGCAGCAACAATGAGCAGTTCTTC. It yields the protein CASSDGGSSNNEQFF.

V gene TRBV19 combines with J gene TRBJ1-2; D not resolved. Trimming took off 3 bases at V and 2 bases at J, with 7 bases between the two ends. The CDR3 covers 13 residues. Germline CDR1 reads LNHDA; CDR2 reads SQIVND (reference sequence). CDR3 loop: CASSMGGNYGYTF. The CDR3 coding sequence is TGTGCCAGTAGTATGGGCGGAAACTATGGCTACACCTTC. Based on the CDR3 plus reference TRBV19 and TRBJ1-2, the full variable domain is DGGITQSPKYLFRKEGQNVTLSCEQNLNHDAMYWYRQDPGQGLRLIYYSQIVNDFQKGDIAEGYSVSREKKESFPLTVTSAQKNPTAFYLCASSMGGNYGYTFGSGTRLTVV.

The CDR3 nucleotides read TGTGCCAGCAGTCCACCGGGGGCTTGGGTTGGCTACACCTTC. It specifies CASSPPGAWVGYTF. V gene TRBV28 combines with J gene TRBJ1-2; maybe TRBD1 (6 bases). V lost 5 bases, J lost 7 bases, and 17 bases lay in between. Germline-derived CDR1 and CDR2 are MDHEN and SYDVKM. The CDR3 length is 14 residues.

The J gene is TRBJ1-5, the V gene TRBV6-5; D ambiguous. Trimming shortened V by 0 bases and J by 4 bases, and 10 bases separated the two germline ends. Germline V gene lookup returns CDR1 MNHEY and CDR2 SVGAGI. The CDR3 length is 15 residues. CDR3 coding DNA: TGTGCCAGCAGTTACTCGCCCCTGGAGAATCAGCCCCAGCATTTT. Translation gives CASSYSPLENQPQHF.

This chain uses TRBV4-2 with TRBJ2-7; the match to TRBD2 covers 8 bases. CDR3 length equals 16 residues. CDR1 is LGHNA and CDR2 is YNFKEQ in the germline V gene. After removal of 3 bases from V and 2 bases from J, the junction contained 9 bases not matched to a gene. The CDR3 is CASSQESGGPTYEQYF. CDR3 bases: TGTGCCAGCAGCCAGGAGAGCGGGGGACCTACCTACGAGCAGTACTTC.

The genes are TRBV11-3 and TRBJ1-5, with a possible D match to TRBD1 (5 bases). The CDR3 length is 14 residues. In germline, CDR1 is SGHNT, CDR2 YENEEA. The V and J ends lost 4 bases and 7 bases respectively, with 14 bases between them. The CDR3 region is CASSSGGEGQPQHF. Written as DNA, the CDR3 is TGTGCCAGCAGCTCCGGAGGGGAGGGGCAGCCCCAGCATTTT.

The genes are TRBV12-5 and TRBJ2-2; D remains ambiguous. The V gene's germline CDR1 is LGHNT and CDR2 FRNRAP. Trimming cost V 0 bases and J 2 bases, with 7 bases left between them. This CDR3 spans 15 amino acids. CDR3 amino acids: CASGLVTRNTGELFF. The CDR3 DNA reads as TGTGCTAGTGGTTTGGTAACAAGAAACACCGGGGAGCTGTTTTTT.

There are a few counts of this clone. This chain links TRBV2 with TRBJ2-2; D not certain. The CDR3 runs to 14 residues. V dropped 4 bases and J dropped 2 bases, with 8 bases sitting between them. Germline CDR1 is SNHLY and CDR2 is FYNNEI. The CDR3 coding sequence is TGTGCCAGCAGTGCCCGACTCAACACCGGGGAGCTGTTTTTT. It translates to CASSARLNTGELFF.

The chain links TRBV7-6 to TRBJ2-7; TRBD2 matches 12 bases. CDR3 length: 16 residues. CDR1 is SGHVS, CDR2 FNYEAQ, per germline. V was pared by 5 bases and J by 4 bases, with 9 bases of the junction left unmatched. This CDR3 reads CASSPGLAGTDYEQYF. Here the CDR3 DNA reads TGTGCCAGCAGCCCTGGACTAGCGGGGACCGATTACGAGCAGTACTTC.

The V gene is TRBV9, the J gene TRBJ1-2, with D maybe TRBD1 (6 bases). The CDR3 has 15 amino acids. V was cut by 3 bases and J by 4 bases, with 16 bases left in between. From germline, CDR1 is SGDLS and CDR2 YYNGEE. CDR3 DNA sequence: TGTGCCAGCAGCGCCAGCGGGGGCCGGGGCTATGGCTACACCTTC. Protein sequence: CASSASGGRGYGYTF.

This clone was observed a single time. DNA for the CDR3: TGTGCCAGCAGCCGTTCCGGGACAGGGACAATTCTGAACACTGAAGCTTTCTTT. Amino acids: CASSRSGTGTILNTEAFF. The chain employs TRBV9 and TRBJ1-1; 9 bases align to TRBD1. The CDR3 is 18 residues long. V shed 4 bases, J shed 0 bases, and the junction held 13 bases outside the gene matches. The germline V gene encodes CDR1 SGDLS and CDR2 YYNGEE. Looking up the rest from reference TRBV9 and TRBJ1-1 gives the full variable domain: DSGVTQTPKHLITATGQRVTLRCSPRSGDLSVYWYQQSLDQGLQFLIQYYNGEERAKGNILERFSAQQFPDLHSELNLSSLELGDSALYFCASSRSGTGTILNTEAFFGQGTRLTVV.

The chain has TRBV7-3 and TRBJ1-2; the D gene is possibly TRBD1 (6 bases). Germline V CDR1 and CDR2: SGHTA, FQGTGA. With 5 bases removed from V and 4 bases from J, the gap between germline ends came to 11 bases. This CDR3 contains 13 residues. As DNA, the CDR3 is TGTGCCAGCAGCCCGGGGGGCAGCTATGGCTACACCTTC. Its translation is CASSPGGSYGYTF.

This sequence joins TRBV7-9 and TRBJ2-1; unclear D gene. Germline CDR1 reads SEHNR; CDR2 reads FQNEAQ (reference sequence). Deletions cut 0 bases from V and 3 bases from J, with 3 bases between. CDR3 size: 13 residues. This chain's CDR3 is CASSLAIYNEQFF. Here the CDR3 DNA reads TGTGCCAGCAGCTTAGCGATCTACAATGAGCAGTTCTTC.

The chain uses TRBV5-6 and TRBJ1-4; 7 bases align to TRBD1. Germline V gene sequence: CDR1 SGHDT, CDR2 YYEEEE. This CDR3 contains 16 residues. Trimming took 1 base from V and 3 from J; bases not matched to a gene: 6. The CDR3: CASSLPRQGANEKLFF. CDR3 in DNA: TGTGCCAGCAGCTTGCCGCGCCAGGGGGCTAATGAAAAACTGTTTTTT.

Only one count was recorded for this clone. The gene calls are TRBV18 and TRBJ2-7, with D unresolved. CDR3 length equals 13 residues. Trimming shortened V by 4 bases and J by 2 bases, and 9 bases separated the two germline ends. Germline V lookup: CDR1 KGHSH, CDR2 LQKENI. CDR3 DNA sequence: TGTGCCAGCTCACTGGGGAATGCCTACGAGCAGTACTTC. Translating gives CASSLGNAYEQYF.

The genes are TRBV14 and TRBJ1-1; 10 nucleotides match TRBD1. This CDR3 is built from 13 residues. Germline CDR1 SGHDN, CDR2 FVKESK. The junction had 9 bases not matched to a gene; V was cut back by 6 bases and J by 11 bases. The CDR3 DNA reads as TGTGCCAGCAGTCCCGGACAGGGGGTTAAGGCTTTCTTT. Translating gives CASSPGQGVKAFF. The full variable domain, completed using reference TRBV14 and TRBJ1-1, is EAGVTQFPSHSVIEKGQTVTLRCDPISGHDNLYWYRRVMGKEIKFLLHFVKESKQDESGMPNNRFLAERTGGTYSTLKVQPAELEDSGVYFCASSPGQGVKAFFGQGTRLTVV.

V gene TRBV11-3 combines with J gene TRBJ2-5; D call uncertain. The V end lost 8 bases, the J end lost 2 bases, and 15 bases lay between the germline ends. Per the germline V gene, CDR1 is SGHNT and CDR2 is YENEEA. This CDR3 is 14 amino acids long. The CDR3 DNA sequence: TGTGCCAGCCGTCTGTGGCCGATACAAGAGACCCAGTACTTC. This codes for CASRLWPIQETQYF.

The chain has TRBV18 and TRBJ1-2; unclear D gene. The germline V and J ends were trimmed by 0 bases and 6 bases, with 8 bases remaining between them. Germline CDR1 is KGHSH and CDR2 is LQKENI. The CDR3 spans 13 residues. CDR3 sequence: CASSPPERDGYTF. CDR3 DNA: TGTGCCAGCTCACCACCGGAGAGGGATGGCTACACCTTC.

The chain links TRBV15 to TRBJ2-1; D not resolved. V lost 5 bases and J 8 bases, leaving 19 bases between the germline ends. Per germline, CDR1 LNHNV and CDR2 YYDKDF (reference sequence). The CDR3 runs to 15 residues. DNA of the CDR3: TGTGCCACCAGCGATCGGAAAGACCCACACCATGAGCAGTTCTTC. It yields the protein CATSDRKDPHHEQFF.

This chain connects TRBV7-2 to TRBJ2-1, with TRBD2 matching 7 bases. The length of the CDR3 is 15 residues. Germline V CDR1 and CDR2: SGHTA, FQGNSA. V shed 3 bases, J shed 7 bases, and the junction held 9 bases outside the gene matches. The CDR3 loop reads CASSFPLAEMNEQFF. In nucleotides, the CDR3 is TGTGCCAGCAGCTTCCCCCTAGCGGAGATGAATGAGCAGTTCTTC.

This sequence joins TRBV10-3 and TRBJ1-1; D is possibly TRBD1 (5 bases). Germline assignment: CDR1 ENHRY and CDR2 SYGVKD. V lost 6 bases to trimming and J lost 1 base, with 9 bases between them. The CDR3 covers 13 residues. For the CDR3, the DNA is TGTGCCATCAGAATGACAGAGAACACTGAAGCTTTCTTT. Its translation is CAIRMTENTEAFF.